Below, 2 T cell receptor beta chains from the same sample are listed, as sequenced in a study of T cell clonotyping in hematopoietic cell transplantation. TCRdb's table, derived via immunoSEQ multiplex PCR, lists solely in-frame clones and lacks some. This sample has around 11,000 clones, with about 47% found just once. Specimen: peripheral blood mononuclear cells, collected 100 days after allogeneic stem cell transplant. Source of these receptors: a female patient aged 50 to 65 who had an allogeneic stem cell transplant from an unrelated donor, so the T cells may come from the graft donor. Some clones in this sample may be carry-over from other donors' samples.

The chain is built from TRBV19 and TRBJ2-5; TRBD1 might be the D (6 bases). Germline CDR1 and CDR2: LNHDA and SQIVND (reference sequence). Trimming removed 9 bases at V and 4 bases at J, with 18 bases between. The length of the CDR3 is 14 residues. The chain's CDR3 is CASRGPGARETQYF. In nucleotides, the CDR3 is TGTGCCAGCCGCGGTCCAGGGGCCAGAGAGACCCAGTACTTC.

The chain couples TRBV7-6 to TRBJ2-5, with D perhaps matching TRBD1 (5 bases). The length of the CDR3 is 15 residues. The V gene's germline CDR1 is SGHVS and CDR2 FNYEAQ. The V end was cut by 1 base, the J end by 5 bases, with 14 bases between. For the CDR3, the DNA is TGTGCCAGCAGCTTAGAGGCAGGGTCTTTTGAGACCCAGTACTTC. This translates into CASSLEAGSFETQYF.